The clone carrying this T cell receptor (beta chain) was counted at least ten times. Its antigen is undetermined. Attachment of unique molecular identifiers to individual cDNA molecules was performed. TCRdb redid the calling of the 5' RACE reads with MiXCR, one entry per CDR3 protein. The sample has about 60,000 distinct CDR3 sequences, approximately 10% seen once; the top ten hold around 1.3%. The sample originates from a study of early T cells in non-severe SARS-CoV-2 infection. Across the study: The chains were unpaired, and the sequenced material was bulk RNA from unsorted whole blood.

Study-wide results and limits: Sequences matched to VDJdb favored anti-spike CD8 responses, while private and CD4 specificities were missed.

Germline CDR1 DFQATT, CDR2 SNEGSKA (reference sequence). This CDR3 is built from 13 residues. V shed 2 bases and J 6 bases; nucleotides not matched to a gene: 5. V gene TRBV20-1 combines with J gene TRBJ2-3; 7 bases line up with TRBD1. Sequencing was performed on whole blood. The TCR comes from an adult who was a healthcare worker with PCR-confirmed SARS-CoV-2 infection or an uninfected control (not recorded which). The CDR3 loop reads CSARTLQGDTQYF. CDR3 coding DNA: TGCAGTGCTAGAACCTTACAGGGGGATACGCAGTATTTT.